This TCR beta chain derives from a study of cytomegalovirus exposure and HLA in healthy donors (dated by TCRdb to about 2017). For the study in its entirety: An earlier analysis of 587 of the donors reported roughly 300 Gb of sequence data and 90 million to 120 million unique TCR beta sequences obtained from about 200 million T cells. An early release that covered fewer than 750 HLA-typed donors contained approximately 300 gigabases of sequencing data and 75 million to 100 million unique TCR sequences. Among the roughly 410 genotyped donors, about 83% belonged to the genetic ancestry cluster associated with self-reported Caucasian donors. The study aimed to test whether signatures of past pathogen exposure could be identified by cataloging public T cell receptors. The study used immunosequencing to profile the T cell repertoires of some 600 subjects and linked those repertoires to cytomegalovirus serostatus. Along with the roughly 710-subject first cohort, a separate validation cohort of over 90 different subjects was used. High-throughput TCR immunosequencing, statistical association of individual TCRs with disease status, and machine learning were combined to predict cytomegalovirus infection status. A later analysis re-examined previously published TCR beta repertoires from several hundred donors and added high-resolution HLA genotyping to investigate patterns of TCR occurrence. The later analysis used no new phenotypic data to find candidate immune exposures, relying instead on TCR beta sequences and their occurrence across donors. An earlier analysis of nearly 600 of the donors applied high-throughput TCR beta sequencing to assess whether each TCR beta V gene segment acted as functional or pseudogenic. Donor age, sex, ethnicity and CMV serostatus were compiled alongside the repertoire data. A later genetic analysis used genome-wide SNP genotypes for about 55% of the 666 donors, treating that subset as a discovery cohort. Every discovery cohort repertoire had been produced on one sequencing platform. HLA typing covered class I and class II loci at four-digit resolution. Typing coverage differed by locus: A, B, C, DRB1 and DQB1 were typed in roughly 629-630 donors, DQA1 in 522, DPA1 in 600 to 610, and DPB1 in just under 480. Four to six DR-DQ haplotypes were handled as single units for association and clustering, since linkage in the cohort was strong. Among 300 to 500 genotyped donors of the cohort, an average of about 240,000 unique TCR beta nucleotide sequences was sequenced per donor, of which about 18% were non-productive.

CDR1 and CDR2, per the germline V gene, are MDHEN and SYDVKM. V is reduced by 2 bases and J by 0 bases, leaving a spacing of 8 bases between them. CDR3 length: 15 amino acids, cysteine to phenylalanine. CDR3 DNA only is kept here, 45 bases in frame from base 1. On the study overall, not on this receptor specifically: In a later analysis, the rate of TCR association differed among HLA loci, with DRB1 alleles having the most associated TCRs and HLA-C alleles having the fewest. While some public TCRs were present in many individuals, most TCR sequences turned up only very rarely across donors. In a later genetic analysis, a missense DCLRE1C variant was associated with V-gene and J-gene trimming of TCR beta chains, and the association was replicated in an independent cohort. Compared with equally common non-associated chains, HLA-associated TCR beta chains in a later analysis were more clonally expanded and had lower generation probabilities. In an earlier analysis of about 540 of the donors, most TCR beta V segments were observed in productive rearrangements about 87% or about 30% of the time, broadly matching IMGT annotations. A few of the identified cytomegalovirus-associated TCR beta chains were confirmed in vitro to be specific for cytomegalovirus antigens. At a false discovery rate of 0.05, a later analysis linked around 17,000 TCR beta sequences to specific HLA alleles. Roughly uniform sequencing depth across donors was assumed in presence/absence analyses, although this assumption may not hold. In a later genetic analysis, fewer N-insertions in productive TCRs were reported among donors in an Asian-associated ancestry cluster than the approximately 670-donor mean. It was suggested by the authors that the approach could potentially be generalized to other disease states and immunological phenotypes. For the cohort, immune exposure information was limited to CMV serostatus. A further reported finding was that TCR beta sequences accurately predicted the HLA-A and HLA-B alleles for most subjects in the first cohort. When HLA alleles, especially DR and DQ, strongly co-occurred, attributing TCR associations to individual alleles was difficult. According to a later analysis, parvovirus B19, influenza, CMV and Epstein-Barr virus appeared linked to several top co-occurrence clusters. Correlated functional status among segregating V segments might be attributable to linkage disequilibrium, but an unknown experimental factor could not be ruled out. The 87-base-pair reads could not distinguish some IMGT-functional V segments, including TRBV6-2 and TRBV6-3, so those segments were excluded. Cytomegalovirus status was reported to be diagnosed by the classifier with high specificity and sensitivity in both the original and validation cohorts. The study gave a list of over 150 TCR beta chains associated with cytomegalovirus. Approximately 18 rarely observed V segments, including chromosome 9 orphons, were excluded from the earlier analysis of some 590 of the donors because counts were too low. HLA typing was unavailable for some donors at each locus, so association tests used only the typed subset. This cohort had only TCR beta chains sequenced, and the lack of alpha or paired-chain data limited which features could be detected. The sequencing pipeline was judged likely to have produced a cluster of highly shared sequence variants as a technical artifact. In a later analysis, most CMV-associated TCR beta chains were found to appear HLA-restricted, with HLA associations seemingly driven largely by CMV exposure.

Libraries were made using the immunoSEQ multiplex PCR assay. The multiplex PCR relied on a mix of 60 forward primers for TCR Vbeta segments and 13 reverse primers for TCR Jbeta segments. A multiplex PCR assay on genomic DNA amplified the CDR3 region of rearranged TCR beta genes. The amplified TCR beta libraries were sequenced on the Illumina HiSeq System as 87-base-pair reads. Processing in the source paper ran as follows. In a later analysis, around 80 million unique TCR beta chains were counted across the roughly 670 repertoires, and roughly 11 million of these chains were shared by at least two donors. Raw reads were error-corrected and collapsed into unique sequences by a nearest-neighbor algorithm in which closely related sequences were merged to remove PCR and sequencing errors. To assign V, D and J gene segments, CDR3 sequences were aligned to IMGT reference sequences. For a sequence to be retained, a match of at least six nucleotides to both a V gene segment and a J gene segment was required. A rearrangement was called productive if the CDR3 had no stop codons and remained in frame with V and J, and every other rearrangement was called non-productive. Following IMGT convention, CDR3 was defined as the stretch from the second conserved V-encoded cysteine to the conserved J-encoded phenylalanine. Sequences without an unambiguous match to a single V gene segment were excluded from the earlier analysis of about 600 of the donors. An earlier analysis of 550 to 650 of the donors classified V segments as functional when productive rearrangements were above 56.7% and as segregating when the standard deviation between donors was above 5%. To diagnose cytomegalovirus status from the catalog of TCR beta chain sequences, a statistical classification framework was built. V and J gene assignment, in a later analysis, came from comparing TCR nucleotide sequences with IMGT/GENE-DB human TR gene sequences. Using the TCRdist pipeline, a later analysis assigned CDR3 sequences along with most-parsimonious VDJ recombination scenarios. In a later analysis, every TCR beta chain was defined by the combination of its CDR3 amino acid sequence and its V-gene family, and reads without a unique V-gene family were dropped. In a later analysis, several hundred highly shared, low-generation-probability nucleotide sequences were removed to address suspected cross-contamination and a sequencing artifact. In a later analysis, a clonal expansion index was calculated for each public chain from normalized within-repertoire ranks of inferred template counts. In a later analysis, generation probabilities were computed with a VDJ recombination model fitted to out-of-frame rearrangements, and the resulting probabilities were checked against IGoR. In a later analysis, TCR-TCR, TCR-HLA and TCR-CMV co-occurrence was scored with hypergeometric tests, and a repertoire-size bias correction was applied to TCR pairs. In a later analysis, false discovery rates were estimated by permuting HLA or CMV assignments 20 times. In a later analysis, co-occurring TCRs were grouped using DBSCAN, with TCRdist sequence similarity added in when clustering inside HLA-allele-positive subsets. Repertoires with fewer than 30,000 or more than 120,000 public chains were left out of co-occurrence clustering, as were about 5 repertoires with anomalous nucleotide sharing. What TCRdb holds here is the immuneACCESS table cut down to in-frame rearrangements. Part of the clones is not present; checked against another copy, under half of the missing clones reflect an unresolved V gene, and the others are unexplained. D and trimming were read from the DNA, whereas the V and J calls and clone size are those reported in that table. Counted in this sample were about 78,000 clones; approximately 80% of them appeared once. Roughly a quarter of the sample belongs to the ten largest clones.

In total, roughly 670 healthy bone marrow donors made up the cohort. All cohort members were sampled while nominally healthy, although unrecorded immune exposures were likely present. The donor tested CMV seropositive, placing the donor among the 250 to 350 seropositive members of the cohort. A peripheral blood sample was collected from each donor, and TCR beta sequencing was performed on peripheral blood mononuclear cells. The Qiagen DNeasy Blood Extraction Kit was used to extract genomic DNA from the blood cell samples. On this clone: The clone's antigen remains unknown. Base qualities were left out, and no much larger clone turns up one base away.

The chain joins TRBV28 to TRBJ1-3; TRBD1 is perhaps the D gene, given 5 matching bases. The origin of this receptor is a woman in her fifties or sixties in good health and CMV-seropositive. Sequencing used PBMCs. The base sequence is TGTGCCAGCAGTTTAGTGGGGGGCTCTGGAAACACCATATATTTT. This yields the protein CASSLVGGSGNTIYF.